These 5 T cell receptor beta chains were sequenced from one sample in a study of control samples from healthy donors and cancer patients. TCRdb's table, derived via immunoSEQ multiplex PCR, lists solely in-frame clones and lacks some. Of tens of thousands of clones in the sample, about nine tenths were seen once. The specimen sequenced was PBMCs. Every receptor here comes from a man aged 55 to 69 with colorectal cancer.

The J gene is TRBJ2-2, the V gene TRBV6-5, with 11 bases matching TRBD2. Germline-derived CDR1 and CDR2 are MNHEY and SVGAGI. V dropped 4 bases and J dropped 5; count of bases not matched to a gene: 3. This CDR3 is 15 amino acids long. The CDR3 coding sequence is TGTGCCAGCAGTTTAGCGGGGGGGCGGACCGGGGAGCTGTTTTTT. Its protein product is CASSLAGGRTGELFF.

The genes are TRBV28 and TRBJ1-5; D perhaps matches TRBD1 (5 bases). This CDR3 has 15 residues. V lost 6 bases to trimming and J lost 7 bases, with 19 bases between them. CDR1 is MDHEN and CDR2 is SYDVKM in the germline V gene. The CDR3 protein is CASSPRTPVVQPQHF. CDR3 coding DNA: TGTGCCAGCAGCCCCCGGACACCCGTCGTCCAGCCCCAGCATTTT.

The chain combines TRBV2 with TRBJ2-3, with TRBD1 identical over 7 bases. Trimming at V came to 8 bases and at J to 2 bases, leaving 13 bases not matched to a gene. CDR1 is SNHLY and CDR2 is FYNNEI in the germline V gene. This CDR3 is built from 16 residues. This chain's CDR3 is CASSREGGGDTDTQYF. CDR3 bases: TGTGCCAGCTCCAGAGAAGGGGGCGGAGACACAGATACGCAGTATTTT.

The V and J genes are TRBV6-5 and TRBJ1-2, with unresolved D. The germline V gene encodes CDR1 MNHEY and CDR2 SVGAGI. Trimming removed 6 bases from V and 7 bases from J, with 12 bases in between. The CDR3 is 12 residues long. CDR3 nucleotides: TGTGCCAGCAGATCCCCGGGCCTTGGCTACACCTTC. Translating gives CASRSPGLGYTF.

This clone was seen only a few times. The DNA for the CDR3 is TGTGCCATCACCCGACCCGCGAACACTGAAGCTTTCTTT. As protein: CAITRPANTEAFF. The chain is built from TRBV12-3 or TRBV12-4 and TRBJ1-1; D ambiguous. Trimming shortened V by 10 bases and J by 1 base, and 13 bases separated the two germline ends. The CDR3 contains 13 residues.